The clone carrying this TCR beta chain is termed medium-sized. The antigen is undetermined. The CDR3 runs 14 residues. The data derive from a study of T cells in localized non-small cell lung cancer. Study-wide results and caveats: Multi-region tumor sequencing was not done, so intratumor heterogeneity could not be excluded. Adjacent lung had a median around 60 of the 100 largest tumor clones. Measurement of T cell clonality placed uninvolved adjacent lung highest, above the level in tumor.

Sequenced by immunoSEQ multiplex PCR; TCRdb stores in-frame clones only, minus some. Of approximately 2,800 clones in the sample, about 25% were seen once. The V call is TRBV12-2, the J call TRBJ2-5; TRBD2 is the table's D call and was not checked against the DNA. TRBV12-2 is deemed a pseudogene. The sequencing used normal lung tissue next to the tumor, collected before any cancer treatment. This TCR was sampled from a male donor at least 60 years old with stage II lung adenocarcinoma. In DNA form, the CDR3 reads TGTGCCACTTACTCGGCGGGACTGTCGGAGACCCAGTACTTC. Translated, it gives CATYSAGLSETQYF.